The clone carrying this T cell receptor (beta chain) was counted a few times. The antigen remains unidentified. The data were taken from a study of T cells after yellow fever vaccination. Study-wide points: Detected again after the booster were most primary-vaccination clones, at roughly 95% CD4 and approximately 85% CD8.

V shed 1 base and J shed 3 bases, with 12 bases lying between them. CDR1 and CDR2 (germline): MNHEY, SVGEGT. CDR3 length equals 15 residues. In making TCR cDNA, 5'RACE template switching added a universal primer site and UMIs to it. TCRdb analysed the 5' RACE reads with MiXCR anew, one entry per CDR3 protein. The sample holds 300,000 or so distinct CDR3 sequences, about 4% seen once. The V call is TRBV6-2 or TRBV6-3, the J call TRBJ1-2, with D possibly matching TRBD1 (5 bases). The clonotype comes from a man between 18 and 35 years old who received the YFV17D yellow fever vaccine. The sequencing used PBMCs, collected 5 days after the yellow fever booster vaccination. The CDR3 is CASSYYRSSDYGYTF. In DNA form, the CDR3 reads TGTGCCAGCAGTTACTACAGGAGTTCTGACTATGGCTACACCTTC.